This T cell receptor beta chain is from a study of cytomegalovirus exposure and HLA in healthy donors. PCR employed 60 Vbeta and 13 Jbeta primers. Clones were sequenced by immunoSEQ multiplex PCR, and TCRdb holds only the in-frame ones, with some missing. The sample records 100,000 to 150,000 clones, roughly a tenth being singletons. This clone was counted only a few times. The germline V gene has CDR1 SEHNR and CDR2 FQNEAQ (reference sequence). With 3 bases removed from V and 6 bases from J, the gap between germline ends came to 6 bases. CDR3 length: 12 amino acids. The chain couples TRBV7-9 to TRBJ2-1; a possible D gene is TRBD1 (5 bases). This receptor was obtained from a woman between 18 and 29 years old in good health and CMV-seropositive. The sample consisted of PBMCs. CDR3 bases: TGTGCCAGCAGCTTGGACACCAATGAGCAGTTCTTC. Protein sequence: CASSLDTNEQFF. The whole variable domain, remainder taken from reference TRBV7-9 and TRBJ2-1, is DTGVSQNPRHKITKRGQNVTFRCDPISEHNRLYWYRQTLGQGPEFLTYFQNEAQLEKSRLLSDRFSAERPKGSFSTLEIQRTEQGDSAMYLCASSLDTNEQFFGPGTRLTVL.